The next 29 T cell receptor beta chains were all read from a single sample in a study of tumor-infiltrating lymphocytes in oesophageal squamous cell carcinoma. TCRdb itself ran the PCR reads through MiXCR, one entry per CDR3 protein. The repertoire holds just under 20,000 distinct CDR3 sequences, with 40% to 50% as singletons. Material: esophageal tumor tissue. The receptors originated from a male donor with esophageal squamous cell carcinoma.

The chain has TRBV12-3 or TRBV12-4 and TRBJ2-7; possibly TRBD1 for D (5 bases). The J call may be faulty, since TRBJ1-2 better matches the DNA end. This CDR3 contains 14 residues. This chain's CDR3 is CASSPSGQGGGYTF. CDR3 coding DNA: TGTGCCAGCAGTCCCTCGGGGCAGGGTGGCGGCTACACCTTC.

This clonotype was found many times. The rearrangement joins TRBV19 to TRBJ1-5, with 8 bases aligning to TRBD1. This CDR3 spans 17 amino acids. Germline V gene lookup returns CDR1 LNHDA and CDR2 SQIVND (reference sequence). The trim removed 2 bases at V and 1 base at J, leaving 7 bases unmatched. In nucleotides, the CDR3 is TGTGCCAGTAGTATAAATCCCAGGACAGGGAGCAATCAGCCCCAGCATTTT. Translated: CASSINPRTGSNQPQHF.

This clonotype showed up many times. This chain uses TRBV6-2 or TRBV6-3 with TRBJ2-5, with 7 positions matching TRBD2. There are 14 residues in the CDR3. Germline values: CDR1 MNHEY, CDR2 SVGEGT. V gave up 6 bases and J gave up 4 bases; unmatched junction bases: 8. CDR3 protein: CASRGLVFRETQYF. CDR3 bases: TGTGCCAGCAGAGGACTAGTTTTTCGAGAGACCCAGTACTTC.

This clonotype was recorded many times. This sequence joins TRBV28 and TRBJ2-1; TRBD2 matches at 14 bases. The CDR3 is 15 residues long. Unmatched junction bases numbered 2, after V lost 6 bases and J lost 4 bases. CDR1 is MDHEN, CDR2 SYDVKM, per germline. The CDR3 spells CASRGLAGVYNEQFF. CDR3 sequence (DNA): TGTGCCAGCAGGGGACTAGCGGGGGTTTACAATGAGCAGTTCTTC.

There are many counts of this clonotype. One end of the junction fails to match germline, which may point to a read error. The rearrangement uses TRBV5-8 and TRBJ2-5; D is unclear. Germline V gives CDR1 SGHTS, CDR2 YDEGEE. The CDR3 sequence is 12 residues long. CDR3 loop: CASSLGVWQADF. The CDR3 bases are TGTGCCAGCAGCTTGGGTGTTTGGCAGGCGGACTTC.

Comment on this clonotype: Germline and junction disagree at one end, which may indicate a read error. The chain joins TRBV19 to TRBJ2-5, with D possibly being TRBD1 or TRBD2 (5 bases each). Germline-derived CDR1 and CDR2 are LNHDA and SQIVND (reference sequence). There are 16 residues in the CDR3. The CDR3: CASSIEGKNPGAEAFF. CDR3 nucleotide sequence: TGTGCCAGTAGTATAGAAGGAAAGAACCCCGGGGCTGAAGCTTTCTTC.

V usage is TRBV12-3 or TRBV12-4 and J usage is TRBJ2-2, with 8 positions matching TRBD1. The length of the CDR3 is 16 residues. J was trimmed by 7 bases and V by 5 bases; bases with no gene match: 12. The CDR3 DNA sequence: TGTGCCAGCAGTCCCAGTCGACAGGGGTTTATCGGGGAGCTGTTTTTT. Protein sequence: CASSPSRQGFIGELFF.

This clonotype was observed a few times. A clone one base away is much larger, so this may be a read error. For the CDR3, the DNA is TGTGCCACCAGAAGGGCAAACACCGGGGAGCTGTATTTT. Residues: CATRRANTGELYF. The V call is TRBV24-1, the J call TRBJ2-5; the D gene is possibly TRBD2 (5 bases). Germline CDR1 reads KGHDR; CDR2 reads SFDVKD. The CDR3 loop spans 13 amino acids.

Here the CDR3 DNA reads TGTGCCAGCAGCCCCGAGGCGCGTTCCGAGGAGCTGTTTTTT. Protein product: CASSPEARSEELFF. The chain is built from TRBV7-9 and TRBJ2-2; D gene unclear. Germline V gives CDR1 SEHNR, CDR2 FQNEAQ (reference sequence). V was shortened by 5 bases and J by 10 bases, with 17 bases between the two germline ends. The CDR3 loop spans 14 amino acids.

This clonotype occurred a few times. The chain couples TRBV7-6 to TRBJ2-3; D uncertain. CDR3 length equals 15 residues. The germline V gene has CDR1 SGHVS and CDR2 FNYEAQ. The V and J ends lost 1 base and 4 bases respectively, with 12 bases between them. The CDR3 region has the DNA TGTGCCAGCAGCTTAGGGTGGGCGGAAGCAGATACGCAGTATTTT. This translates into CASSLGWAEADTQYF.

This clonotype appeared many times. The V gene is TRBV6-1, the J gene TRBJ1-2, with TRBD1 as a possible D gene (6 bases). This CDR3 spans 14 amino acids. The germline V gene has CDR1 MNHNS and CDR2 SASEGT. Trimming took off 4 bases at V and 4 bases at J, with 13 bases between the two ends. CDR3 sequence reads: CASSGGQISYGYTF. CDR3 DNA sequence: TGTGCCAGCAGTGGAGGACAGATAAGCTATGGCTACACCTTC.

V and J are TRBV18 and TRBJ2-7, with D hard to call. Per the germline V gene, CDR1 is KGHSH and CDR2 is LQKENI. V was shortened by 1 base and J by 3 bases, with 7 bases between the two germline ends. This CDR3 has 13 amino acids. The CDR3 nucleotides are TGTGCCAGCTCACCACGGGGAAACTACGAGCAGTACTTC. Translation gives CASSPRGNYEQYF.

This clonotype appeared a few times. A read error may explain this, as a much larger clone is one base away. This sequence joins TRBV29-1 and TRBJ2-5; D ambiguous. Trimming cost V 5 bases and J 11 bases, with 15 bases left between them. There are 11 residues in the CDR3. Germline V gene data show CDR1 as SQVTM and CDR2 as ANQGSEA. CDR3 DNA: TGCAGCGTTCCCACCTACAATGAGCAGTACTTC. Its protein product is CSVPTYNEQYF. The full variable domain, completed using reference TRBV29-1 and TRBJ2-5, is SAVISQKPSRDICQRGTSLTIQCQVDSQVTMMFWYRQQPGQSLTLIATANQGSEATYESGFVIDKFPISRPNLTFSTLTVSNMSPEDSSIYLCSVPTYNEQYFGPGTRLLVL.

Concerning this clonotype: The CDR3 end shows no conserved phenylalanine or tryptophan, and so a read error is likely. The limits of the CDR3 on the DNA are not certain, so only TCRdb's listed CDR3 is given. CDR3: CASSSTTPVDEQYFGA. The J gene is TRBJ2-6, the V gene TRBV6-9; TRBD2, the table's D call, lacks a check against the DNA. The germline V gene encodes CDR1 MNHGY and CDR2 SVAAGI. A total of 16 residues make up the CDR3, ends included.

A note on this clonotype: This clone may be a read error of a much larger clone one base away. The chain joins TRBV11-2 to TRBJ2-3, with D tentatively TRBD2 (5 bases). This CDR3 contains 16 residues. Trimming left V 5 bases short and J 14 bases short, with 29 bases between. CDR1 is SGHAT, CDR2 FQNNGV, per germline. This chain's CDR3 is CASSPRTDVTTGELYF. DNA for the CDR3: TGTGCCAGCAGCCCGAGGACGGATGTTACCACCGGGGAGCTGTATTTT.

The chain employs TRBV25-1 and TRBJ2-1; TRBD2 aligns across 15 bases. Germline V CDR1 and CDR2: MGHDK, SYGVNS. V lost 4 bases and J lost 9; bases outside the gene matches: 7. This CDR3 region has 16 residues. CDR3 loop: CASSAGLAGGSGEQFF. The CDR3 DNA sequence: TGTGCCAGCAGTGCAGGACTAGCGGGAGGGTCGGGTGAGCAGTTCTTC.

For this clonotype: Because it lacks the conserved phenylalanine or tryptophan at the end, this CDR3 is likely a read error. It is unclear where the CDR3 begins or ends on the DNA, so no DNA is shown, and the CDR3 is as TCRdb lists it. V and J are TRBV28 and TRBJ1-6; the DNA was not compared with TRBD1, the D call given in the table. Germline V gene sequence: CDR1 MDHEN, CDR2 SYDVKM. Ends included, the CDR3 has 16 residues. CDR3 sequence reads: CASLGSNTANVLTFGA.

The rearrangement uses TRBV7-8 and TRBJ2-7; 7 bases are shared with TRBD2. With the DNA end fitting TRBJ2-1 better, the J assignment may be wrong. The CDR3 length is 18 residues. Germline assignment: CDR1 SGHVS and CDR2 FQNEAQ. The CDR3 is CASSLIAGGSGLYNEQFF. CDR3 sequence (DNA): TGTGCCAGCAGCTTAATTGCTGGGGGTAGCGGGCTCTACAATGAGCAGTTCTTC.

This clonotype was seen many times. V and J are TRBV5-5 and TRBJ1-5, with D possibly matching TRBD1 (6 bases). V was pared by 4 bases and J by 1 base, with 18 bases between. The CDR3 totals 17 residues. From germline, CDR1 is SGHKS and CDR2 YYEKEE (reference sequence). This chain's CDR3 is CASSTEPGAGSNQPQHF. The CDR3 DNA is TGTGCCAGCAGCACAGAGCCAGGGGCCGGAAGCAATCAGCCCCAGCATTTT.

Details on this clonotype: Because the CDR3 is missing its conserved closing phenylalanine or tryptophan, this is likely a read error. No DNA is shown, since the ends of the CDR3 on it are uncertain; the CDR3 is the one TCRdb lists. The chain couples TRBV10-1 to TRBJ2-7; the table calls TRBD1, which could not be checked here. The length of the CDR3 is 16 amino acids, counting both ends. CDR1 is WNHNN, CDR2 SYGVQD, per germline (reference sequence). CDR3 region: CATRNGGAFYEQYFGS.

This clonotype was seen many times. This could be a read error, since a much larger clone is one nucleotide away. The chain joins TRBV27 to TRBJ2-5; D gene ambiguous. The length of the CDR3 is 16 residues. V was trimmed by 3 bases and J by 11 bases, leaving 25 bases between them. Germline CDR1 is MNHEY and CDR2 is SMNVEV (reference sequence). This CDR3 is CASSLLVSGRYNEQYF. As DNA, the CDR3 is TGTGCCAGCAGTTTGTTGGTCTCAGGCCGATACAATGAGCAGTACTTC.

This clonotype turned up a few times. A much larger clone lies a single base off, so this may be a read error. Here the CDR3 omits its conserved ending phenylalanine or tryptophan, so a read error is the likely source. The DNA is left out, because the CDR3 cannot be placed on it with certainty; the CDR3 is given as TCRdb lists it. The chain carries TRBV7-6 and TRBJ1-1; no check of the table's D call, TRBD1, against the DNA was made. With termini counted, the CDR3 has 18 amino acids. The germline CDR1 and CDR2 sequences are SGHVS and FNYEAQ. CDR3 residues: CASSLIWARDVRPSTSAQ.

This clonotype has at least ten counts. The rearrangement joins TRBV11-2 to TRBJ2-1; unclear D gene. There are 13 residues in the CDR3. Germline V gene sequence: CDR1 SGHAT, CDR2 FQNNGV. The V and J ends lost 2 bases and 4 bases respectively, with 6 bases between them. CDR3 loop: CASSLTPYNEQFF. The CDR3 region has the DNA TGTGCCAGCAGCTTAACCCCTTACAATGAGCAGTTCTTC.

This clonotype appeared many times. V is TRBV6-1 and J is TRBJ2-3, with TRBD1 identical over 7 bases. Germline CDR1 is MNHNS and CDR2 is SASEGT. Trimming cost V 5 bases and J 6 bases; bases outside gene matches: 11. This CDR3 region has 15 residues. Here the CDR3 reads CASSWDPDRADTQYF. For the CDR3, the DNA is TGTGCCAGCAGTTGGGATCCAGACAGGGCTGATACGCAGTATTTT.

This rearrangement joins TRBV12-3 or TRBV12-4 to TRBJ2-3; unclear D gene. CDR3 length: 12 residues. V shed 4 bases and J shed 1 base, with 3 bases lying between them. CDR3 DNA: TGTGCCAGCAGTTCCGGCACAGATACGCAGTATTTT. This translates into CASSSGTDTQYF.

This rearrangement joins TRBV27 to TRBJ2-5; unclear D gene. V was shortened by 7 bases and J by 2 bases, with 14 bases between the two germline ends. CDR1 is MNHEY and CDR2 is SMNVEV in the germline V gene (reference sequence). The CDR3 length is 14 residues. The CDR3 nucleotides are TGTGCCAGCATCCTACTCGGGTTACAAGAGACCCAGTACTTC. Protein: CASILLGLQETQYF.

This clonotype was seen a single time. V usage is TRBV7-9 and J usage is TRBJ2-3; D possibly corresponds to TRBD1 (6 bases). Trimming stripped 5 bases from V and 2 bases from J, with 8 bases between. The CDR3 extends over 13 amino acids. The germline V gene has CDR1 SEHNR and CDR2 FQNEAQ (reference sequence). The DNA of the CDR3 is TGTGCCAGCAGCGGGGGCTACACAGATACGCAGTATTTT. Translation: CASSGGYTDTQYF.

Comment on this clonotype: With a much larger clone just one base away, this may be a read error. The rearrangement links TRBV13 to TRBJ2-7; possible D gene TRBD2, 6 bases. Germline V gene sequence: CDR1 PRHDT, CDR2 FYEKMQ (reference sequence). CDR3 length equals 14 residues. The CDR3 spells CASRGGHLNNEQYF. The CDR3 DNA reads TGCGCCAGCAGAGGAGGGCACTTGAATAATGAGCAGTACTTC.

At least ten counts were recorded for this clonotype. Being one base from a much bigger clone, this may be a read error. J is TRBJ2-1 and V is TRBV7-8; a possible D gene is TRBD1 (6 bases). The CDR3 is 15 residues long. V dropped 7 bases and J dropped 10 bases, with 23 bases sitting between them. Germline assignment: CDR1 SGHVS and CDR2 FQNEAQ. The chain's CDR3 is CASTMRAGASYEQFF. For the CDR3, the DNA is TGTGCCAGCACCATGAGGGCAGGGGCATCCTACGAGCAGTTCTTC.